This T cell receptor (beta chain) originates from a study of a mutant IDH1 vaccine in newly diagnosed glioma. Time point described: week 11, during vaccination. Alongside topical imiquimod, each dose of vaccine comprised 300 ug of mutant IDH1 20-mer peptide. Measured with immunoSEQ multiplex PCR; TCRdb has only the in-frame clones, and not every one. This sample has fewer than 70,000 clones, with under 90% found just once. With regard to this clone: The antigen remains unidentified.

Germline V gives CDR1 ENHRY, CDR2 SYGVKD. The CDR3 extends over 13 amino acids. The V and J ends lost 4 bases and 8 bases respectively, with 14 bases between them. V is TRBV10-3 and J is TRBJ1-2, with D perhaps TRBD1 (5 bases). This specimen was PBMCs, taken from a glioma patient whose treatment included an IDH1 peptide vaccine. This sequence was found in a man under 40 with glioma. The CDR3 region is CAISGGWGEGYTF. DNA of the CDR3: TGTGCCATCAGTGGCGGATGGGGGGAAGGCTACACCTTC.